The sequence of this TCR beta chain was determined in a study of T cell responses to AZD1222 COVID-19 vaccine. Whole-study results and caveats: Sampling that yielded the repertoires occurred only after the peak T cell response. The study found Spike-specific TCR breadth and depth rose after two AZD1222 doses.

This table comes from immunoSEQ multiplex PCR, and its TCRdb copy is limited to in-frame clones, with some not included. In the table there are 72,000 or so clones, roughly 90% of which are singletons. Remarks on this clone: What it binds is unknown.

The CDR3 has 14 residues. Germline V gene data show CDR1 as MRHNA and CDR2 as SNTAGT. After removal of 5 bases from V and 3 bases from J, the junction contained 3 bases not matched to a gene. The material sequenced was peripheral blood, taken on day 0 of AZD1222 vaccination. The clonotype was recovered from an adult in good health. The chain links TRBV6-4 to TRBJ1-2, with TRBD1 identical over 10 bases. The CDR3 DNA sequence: TGTGCCAGCAGTAGACAGGGGGCGGACTATGGCTACACCTTC. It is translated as CASSRQGADYGYTF.